The source of this TCR beta chain is a study of T cell responses to AZD1222 COVID-19 vaccine. Study results and caveats: Donors were mostly white British, more females; clonal diversity possibly underestimated.

CDR1 and CDR2 from the germline V gene are SGDLS and YYNGEE. The J segment lost 0 bases and the V segment lost 8 bases, leaving 6 bases of the junction unmatched. This CDR3 region has 15 residues. Sequenced by immunoSEQ multiplex PCR; TCRdb stores in-frame clones only, minus some. The sample holds 120,000 to 150,000 clones, approximately 88% seen once. Concerning this clone itself: The antigen remains undetermined.

The sequence derives from an adult in good health. J is TRBJ2-3 and V is TRBV9; 10 nucleotides align to TRBD2. Material: peripheral blood, obtained on day 0 of AZD1222 vaccination. CDR3 nucleotides: TGTGCCAGTCGAGCGGGAGGGGTTAGCACAGATACGCAGTATTTT. Amino acids: CASRAGGVSTDTQYF.